This paragraph covers one T cell receptor (beta chain) sequence. Sequencing used immunoSEQ multiplex PCR; TCRdb keeps in-frame clones, though not all of them. The sample yields some 200,000 clones, approximately 90% seen once. The data originate from a study of blood T cell repertoires in COVID-19. Study background: COVID-19 samples collected from the United States, Italy and Spain covered acute and convalescent phases. The cDNA or gDNA used as material had been derived from T cells, B-cell-depleted T cells, or PBMCs.

With 0 bases removed from V and 0 bases from J, the gap between germline ends came to 13 bases. The germline V gene encodes CDR1 SGHDT and CDR2 YYEEEE. This CDR3 has 16 amino acids. The specimen sequenced was peripheral blood. The chain is built from TRBV5-6 and TRBJ2-7; tentatively, D is TRBD2 (6 bases). The clonotype originates from a woman of 80 years or more in a cohort sampled during active or convalescent COVID-19. The CDR3 region is CASSLGGGFSSYEQYF. The CDR3 nucleotides are TGTGCCAGCAGCTTGGGTGGGGGGTTTAGCTCCTACGAGCAGTACTTC.